This T cell receptor (beta chain) originates from a study of shared clonotypes between healthy human individuals. TCRdb's copy holds only in-frame clones and misses some; the assay was immunoSEQ multiplex PCR. In the table there are about 2.4 million clones, 93% of which are singletons. Germline V gives CDR1 SNHLY, CDR2 FYNNEI. Losses at the gene ends were 7 bases for V and 6 bases for J; bases not matched to a gene: 10. This CDR3 region has 15 residues. The V and J genes are TRBV2 and TRBJ2-2, with 8 bases matching TRBD1. This receptor was taken from a man aged 18 to 29 in good health. Some clones in this sample may be carry-over from other donors' samples. The sequencing sample was made of naive CD4+ T cells from PBMCs. Subset indicated: CD45RA+ positively selected. The CDR3 DNA reads as TGTGCCAGCAAAACTCGCGGACAGGGCTCCGGGGAGCTGTTTTTT. It codes for CASKTRGQGSGELFF.